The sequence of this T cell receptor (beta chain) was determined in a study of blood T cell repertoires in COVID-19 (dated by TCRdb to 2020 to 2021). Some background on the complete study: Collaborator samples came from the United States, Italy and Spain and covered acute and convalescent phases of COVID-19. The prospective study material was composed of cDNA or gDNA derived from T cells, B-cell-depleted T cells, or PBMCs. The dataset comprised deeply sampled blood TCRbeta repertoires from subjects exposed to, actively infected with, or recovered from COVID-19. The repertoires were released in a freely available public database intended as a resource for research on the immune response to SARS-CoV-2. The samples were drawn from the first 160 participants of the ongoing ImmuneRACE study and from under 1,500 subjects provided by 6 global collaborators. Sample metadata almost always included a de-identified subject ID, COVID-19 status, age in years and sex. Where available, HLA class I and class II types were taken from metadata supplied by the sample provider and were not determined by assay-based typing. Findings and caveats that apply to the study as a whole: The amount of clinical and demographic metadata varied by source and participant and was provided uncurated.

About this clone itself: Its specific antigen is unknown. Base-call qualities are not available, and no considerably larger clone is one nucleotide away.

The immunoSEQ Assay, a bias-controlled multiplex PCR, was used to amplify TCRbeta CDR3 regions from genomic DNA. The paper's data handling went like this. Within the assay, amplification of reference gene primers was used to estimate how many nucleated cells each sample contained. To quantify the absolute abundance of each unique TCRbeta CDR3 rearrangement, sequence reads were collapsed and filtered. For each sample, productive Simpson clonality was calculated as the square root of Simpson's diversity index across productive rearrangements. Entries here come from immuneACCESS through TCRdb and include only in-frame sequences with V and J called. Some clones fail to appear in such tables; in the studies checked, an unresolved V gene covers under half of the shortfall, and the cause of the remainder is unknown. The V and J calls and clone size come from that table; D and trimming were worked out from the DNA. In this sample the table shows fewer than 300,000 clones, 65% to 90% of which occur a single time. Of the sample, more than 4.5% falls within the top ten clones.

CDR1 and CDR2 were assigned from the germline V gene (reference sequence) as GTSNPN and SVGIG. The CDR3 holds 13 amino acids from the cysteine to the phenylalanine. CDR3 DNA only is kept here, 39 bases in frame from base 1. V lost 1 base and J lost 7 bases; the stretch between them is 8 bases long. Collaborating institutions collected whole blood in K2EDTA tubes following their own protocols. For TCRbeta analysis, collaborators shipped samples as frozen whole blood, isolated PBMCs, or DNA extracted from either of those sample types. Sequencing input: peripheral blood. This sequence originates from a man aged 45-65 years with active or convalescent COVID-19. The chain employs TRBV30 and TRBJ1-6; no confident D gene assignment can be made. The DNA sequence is TGTGCCTGGAGTGCGTACAGAAATTCACCCCTCCACTTT. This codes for CAWSAYRNSPLHF.